A single T cell receptor (beta chain) is shown here with its context. Its target is unknown. Indicated treatment: oral pan-JAK inhibitor, 5-10 mg twice daily. The germline V gene has CDR1 SGDLS and CDR2 YYNGEE. There are 16 residues in the CDR3. V lost 0 bases, J lost 2 bases, and 12 bases lay in between. Once RNA had been extracted, it was reverse transcribed into cDNA to act as the sequencing template. Using immunoSEQ multiplex PCR, the repertoire was profiled, and TCRdb retains in-frame clones only, with some absent. In the table there are 160,000 or so clones, less than 75% of which are singletons. This sample is drawn from a study of CD8+ T cells in alopecia areata. Study-wide results and limits: Normal skin's resident alphabeta T cells are also sequenced in scalp samples. TCR sharing across patients was less clear than in mice, possibly HLA-related.

This TCR came from a human donor with alopecia areata. Sequencing used CD4+ T cells sorted from blood, obtained at approximately week 55, from a patient treated with tofacitinib. The chain has TRBV9 and TRBJ2-1, with D possibly matching TRBD1 (6 bases). The CDR3 region is CASSVATGKTYNEQFF. CDR3 nucleotide sequence: TGTGCCAGCAGCGTAGCAACAGGGAAAACCTACAATGAGCAGTTCTTC.